The rows below give T cell receptor beta chains drawn from one sample of a study of T-cell reconstitution after alpha-beta-depleted transplantation in children. TCRdb reprocessed the PCR reads via MiXCR and lists one record per CDR3 protein. The table records approximately 200,000 distinct CDR3 sequences, 5% to 7.5% of them present only once. The sequenced sample was PBMCs, obtained before TCRalphabeta/CD19-depleted stem cell transplant. All receptors derive from a girl under three years old with combined immunodeficiency, due to receive a stem cell transplant. The CDR3 runs from the conserved cysteine through the conserved F or W. D genes are given only for firm matches.

TRBV7-8 | TRBD2 | 16 | CASSFSGSVVGDTQYF
TRBV5-5 | NA | 11 | CAGVANEKLFF
TRBV20-1 | NA | 14 | CSASPRGRGTEAFF
TRBV2 | TRBD1 | 19 | CASSEDHSGTGGLHYGYTF
TRBV4-3 | NA | 14 | CASSQDGWGLEQFF
TRBV27 | TRBD1 | 14 | CASSSLTGGETQYF
TRBV28 | TRBD2 | 16 | CASLRPSGGAMPLQFF
TRBV18 | NA | 11 | CASSNQETQYF
TRBV20-1 | TRBD1 | 17 | CSAEKTWDSRRDYGYTF
TRBV7-8 | NA | 14 | CASSLPRQNTEAFF
TRBV4-1 | TRBD2 | 17 | CASSQLAGVSSYNEQFF
TRBV6-5 | NA | 16 | CASSYPRTVGGDEQFF
TRBV12-3/TRBV12-4 | TRBD2 | 12 | CASGDYTYEQYF
TRBV4-1 | NA | 19 | CASSQVIPVGPGANYGYTF
TRBV19 | TRBD2 | 14 | CASGLAGAYNEQFF
TRBV4-1 | TRBD2 | 16 | CASSQDLLAANYEQYF
TRBV28 | TRBD2 | 15 | CASSLAGGGYNEQFF
TRBV20-1 | NA | 16 | CSARKTGQQYNSPLHF
TRBV19 | NA | 15 | CASSIGTASYNEQFF
TRBV20-1 | NA | 15 | CSAGTASPNQETQYF
TRBV18 | TRBD2 | 15 | CASSPRAGGPNEQFF
TRBV7-2 | TRBD2 | 14 | CASSSGLVGDEQFF
TRBV15 | NA | 13 | CATSRADSYEQYF
TRBV20-1 | NA | 13 | CSARDPMATEAFF
TRBV4-1 | NA | 11 | CASSLSSEAFF
TRBV2 | TRBD2 | 16 | CASSGRLAGSTDTQYF
TRBV11-2 | NA | 15 | CASSLVRGRDTEAFF
TRBV28 | TRBD1 | 13 | CASSLGQSDEQFF
TRBV28 | NA | 13 | CATTDNMNTEAFF
TRBV10-3 | NA | 14 | CAIGAGIGTDTQYF
TRBV14 | NA | 12 | CASSVLTGEAFF
TRBV24-1 | NA | 11 | CATSEGTEAFF
TRBV18 | NA | 14 | CASSPGPYLYEQYF
TRBV28 | TRBD1 | 14 | CASRDRVDVDEQYF
TRBV10-3 | NA | 12 | CAISEALETQYF
TRBV5-4 | NA | 14 | CASSPDSGRETQYF
TRBV5-5 | NA | 15 | CASSLSVQNTGELFF
TRBV7-9 | NA | 11 | CASSLGRFYTF
TRBV15 | TRBD1 | 14 | CATTDRGPNEKLFF
TRBV5-5 | NA | 14 | CASSLIGWNGELFF
TRBV9 | NA | 15 | CASSVGSRNTGELFF
TRBV28 | NA | 14 | CASPPRGAKNIQYF
TRBV4-3 | NA | 14 | CASSHVVGSYEQYF
TRBV29-1 | TRBD2 | 14 | CSVDLIGGAYEQFF
TRBV28 | NA | 14 | CASSSYTLVGPQHF
TRBV15 | NA | 14 | CATSMYRSMAEQYF
TRBV5-1 | NA | 19 | CASSLVGVWNSHVLYEQYF
TRBV21-1 | NA | 14 | CASSKARTGRGYTF
TRBV7-9 | NA | 15 | CASSRREGLNYGYTF
TRBV25-1 | NA | 14 | CASSESPGGLRAFF
TRBV29-1 | TRBD1 | 13 | CSVGGQVAYGYTF
TRBV28 | TRBD2 | 16 | CASSLDRSSGREEQFF